One sample yielded the 3 T cell receptor beta chains listed below, sequenced in a study of human T cells and chemical hapten exposure. As to time point: pre-sensitization, week 0. The sample's treatment: therapeutic diphenylcyclopropenone sensitization with weekly scalp DPC. TCRdb recomputed calls from the RACE reads with MiXCR, one row per CDR3 protein. The sample has over 300,000 distinct CDR3 sequences, less than 6.5% seen once. The sample consisted of whole blood, taken in connection with sensitization to the hapten diphenylcyclopropenone (DPC). All receptors come from a woman in her forties or fifties with alopecia areata. Some clones in this sample may be carry-over from other donors' samples.

V gene TRBV5-1 combines with J gene TRBJ1-2; D gene uncertain. Trimming left V 7 bases short and J 0 bases short, with 16 bases between. Germline CDR1 and CDR2: SGHRS and YFSETQ. The CDR3 is made up of 15 amino acids. Written as DNA, the CDR3 is TGCGCCAGCGCCTGGGGTCCGGGTCCTAACTATGGCTACACCTTC. Protein sequence: CASAWGPGPNYGYTF. The whole variable domain, filled in from reference TRBV5-1 and TRBJ1-2, reads KAGVTQTPRYLIKTRGQQVTLSCSPISGHRSVSWYQQTPGQGLQFLFEYFSETQRNKGNFPGRFSGRQFSNSRSEMNVSTLELGDSALYLCASAWGPGPNYGYTFGSGTRLTVV.

This clonotype was seen ten or more times. V gene TRBV29-1 combines with J gene TRBJ2-4, with 13 positions matching TRBD2. The junction had 12 bases not matched to a gene; V was cut back by 3 bases and J by 1 base. The CDR3 sequence is 19 residues long. Germline assignment: CDR1 SQVTM and CDR2 ANQGSEA. This CDR3 reads CSVEREGTSGAWAKNIQYF. In DNA, the CDR3 is TGCAGCGTTGAGAGAGAGGGGACTAGCGGGGCCTGGGCCAAAAACATTCAGTACTTC.

This rearrangement joins TRBV5-4 to TRBJ1-5, with a tentative D call TRBD1 (5 bases). The CDR3 runs 16 residues. Trimming cost V 0 bases and J 1 base, with 11 bases left between them. CDR1 and CDR2 (germline): SGHNT, YYREEE (reference sequence). CDR3 loop: CASSLAQGSSNQPQHF. In DNA, the CDR3 is TGTGCCAGCAGCTTGGCTCAGGGTTCGAGCAATCAGCCCCAGCATTTT.